These T cell receptor beta chains were read from a single sample in a study of blood T cell repertoires in COVID-19. Sequenced by immunoSEQ multiplex PCR; TCRdb stores in-frame clones only, minus some. The sample contains more than 95,000 clones, roughly three quarters of which appear only once. Sequencing used peripheral blood. Receptors originate from a man aged 40-50 years with active or convalescent COVID-19. Each CDR3 is given with its conserved first and last residue. The D gene is left open where the match is weak. Where a row states a size, it is once, few, many or the class of an expanded clone; other rows omit it.

NA	14	TRBV11-2	TRBJ2-1	NA	CASSSGVGVVEQFF	TGTGCCAGCAGCTCTGGAGTTGGTGTTGTTGAGCAGTTCTTC
NA	17	TRBV13	TRBJ1-3	TRBD1	CASSLRDSPYPGNTIYF	TGTGCCAGCAGCTTAAGGGACAGCCCTTACCCGGGAAACACCATATATTTT
NA	13	TRBV12-5	TRBJ1-1	NA	CASGSGTNTEAFF	TGTGCTAGTGGGTCCGGGACAAACACTGAAGCTTTCTTT
NA	14	TRBV5-1	TRBJ2-7	NA	CASSLGVQVYEQYF	TGCGCCAGCAGCTTGGGGGTCCAGGTCTACGAGCAGTACTTC
NA	16	TRBV6-2/TRBV6-3	TRBJ2-1	TRBD2	CASSSSTSGRSHEQFF	TGTGCCAGCAGTTCCTCGACTAGCGGGAGGTCCCATGAGCAGTTCTTC
NA	12	TRBV10-3	TRBJ2-1	TRBD1	CAIGTGAAEQFF	TGTGCCATAGGGACAGGGGCGGCTGAGCAGTTCTTC
NA	14	TRBV9	TRBJ2-4	NA	CASSAEPGRSIQYF	TGTGCCAGCAGCGCAGAACCGGGAAGAAGCATTCAGTACTTC
NA	16	TRBV16	TRBJ1-2	NA	CASSQSREANGGGYTF	TGTGCCAGCAGCCAATCGAGGGAGGCCAACGGTGGTGGCTACACCTTC
NA	15	TRBV6-4	TRBJ2-2	NA	CASSRSLSHTGELFF	TGTGCCAGCAGTCGGAGTCTTTCCCACACCGGGGAGCTGTTTTTT
NA	13	TRBV2	TRBJ1-2	NA	CASSRTANYGYTF	TGTGCCAGCAGTAGGACAGCGAACTATGGCTACACCTTC
NA	11	TRBV6-5	TRBJ2-7	NA	CASLGGYEQYF	TGTGCCAGTCTCGGGGGCTACGAGCAGTACTTC
NA	16	TRBV5-4	TRBJ2-7	NA	CASSLESGKPTYEQYF	TGTGCCAGCAGCTTGGAGTCGGGAAAGCCGACCTACGAGCAGTACTTC
many	10	TRBV2	TRBJ1-2	NA	CASSDGLYTF	TGTGCCAGCAGTGACGGTCTCTACACCTTC
NA	11	TRBV3-1/TRBV3-2	TRBJ2-7	NA	CASSQREEQYF	TGTGCCAGCAGCCAAAGGGAGGAGCAGTACTTC
NA	12	TRBV7-9	TRBJ2-1	NA	CASHPGDNEQFF	TGTGCCAGCCACCCGGGGGACAATGAGCAGTTCTTC
NA	15	TRBV5-6	TRBJ1-2	NA	CASSDVKQGRYGYTF	TGTGCCAGCAGCGACGTTAAACAGGGACGATATGGCTACACCTTC
few	16	TRBV28	TRBJ2-7	TRBD1	CASRAIGTGSSYEQYF	TGTGCCAGCAGGGCTATCGGGACAGGGAGCTCCTACGAGCAGTACTTC
once	15	TRBV5-1	TRBJ1-1	TRBD1	CASTRTGDVNTEAFF	TGCGCCAGCACCAGGACAGGAGACGTGAACACTGAAGCTTTCTTT
NA	16	TRBV18	TRBJ2-7	TRBD1	CASSPQDRLVSYEQYF	TGTGCCAGCTCACCCCAGGACAGGCTAGTATCCTACGAGCAGTACTTC
NA	14	TRBV4-1	TRBJ2-7	TRBD1	CASSPRDSSYEQYF	TGCGCCAGCAGCCCCAGGGACAGCTCCTACGAGCAGTACTTC
NA	15	TRBV7-9	TRBJ1-2	NA	CASSLESARKTGYTF	TGTGCCAGCAGCTTAGAGTCTGCCAGGAAAACGGGCTACACCTTC
NA	12	TRBV2	TRBJ2-7	NA	CASSGQWDEQYF	TGTGCCAGCAGTGGACAATGGGACGAGCAGTACTTC
NA	16	TRBV4-2	TRBJ1-4	TRBD1	CASSRITGQGAEKLFF	TGTGCCAGCAGCCGGATCACGGGACAGGGGGCCGAAAAACTGTTTTTT
NA	13	TRBV12-3/TRBV12-4	TRBJ1-4	NA	CASSPGVGEKLFF	TGTGCCAGCAGTCCAGGGGTAGGTGAAAAACTGTTTTTT
NA	15	TRBV7-2	TRBJ1-2	TRBD1	CASSFSRTGVSKTFF	TGTGCCAGCAGCTTTTCACGGACAGGGGTATCCAAAACCTTCTTT
NA	13	TRBV25-1	TRBJ2-2	NA	CASTPKSTGELFF	TGTGCCAGCACTCCGAAGAGTACCGGGGAGCTGTTTTTT
NA	14	TRBV3-1/TRBV3-2	TRBJ1-1	NA	CASSQGEGAFEAFF	TGTGCCAGCAGCCAAGGCGAAGGGGCCTTTGAAGCTTTCTTT
NA	15	TRBV11-1	TRBJ2-3	TRBD2	CASSLQRGGRDTQYF	TGTGCCAGCAGCTTACAGCGGGGGGGCCGAGATACGCAGTATTTT
once	14	TRBV10-3	TRBJ2-7	NA	CAINPELAGHEQYF	TGTGCCATCAATCCAGAACTAGCTGGCCACGAGCAGTACTTC
NA	11	TRBV7-2	TRBJ2-7	NA	CASSVSYEQYF	TGTGCCAGCAGCGTCAGCTACGAGCAGTACTTC
NA	14	TRBV7-9	TRBJ2-3	NA	CASSPRGSTDTQYF	TGTGCCAGCAGCCCCCGGGGGTCCACAGATACGCAGTATTTT
NA	14	TRBV6-5	TRBJ1-2	NA	CASSYSRVHYGYTF	TGTGCCAGCAGTTACTCGAGGGTACACTATGGCTACACCTTC
NA	16	TRBV4-1	TRBJ2-1	NA	CASSQDLLRDRNEQFF	TGCGCCAGCAGCCAAGACCTCCTGCGGGATCGGAATGAGCAGTTCTTC
NA	13	TRBV12-3/TRBV12-4	TRBJ1-2	NA	CASSSASRYGYTF	TGTGCCAGCAGTTCAGCTTCTCGCTATGGCTACACCTTC
NA	14	TRBV28	TRBJ1-2	TRBD1	CASQSGQGSYGYTF	TGTGCCAGCCAATCGGGACAGGGGTCCTATGGCTACACCTTC
once	14	TRBV5-1	TRBJ1-5	TRBD1	CASSVGQGDQPQHF	TGCGCCAGCAGTGTCGGACAGGGTGATCAGCCCCAGCATTTT
NA	15	TRBV5-1	TRBJ2-3	NA	CASSSNTASTDTQYF	TGCGCCAGCAGCTCAAACACAGCTAGCACAGATACGCAGTATTTT
NA	15	TRBV7-3	TRBJ2-1	TRBD2	CASSKYSGGTNEQFF	TGTGCCAGCAGCAAGTATAGCGGGGGAACAAATGAGCAGTTCTTC
NA	15	TRBV5-1	TRBJ2-2	TRBD2	CASSLEAGAPGELFF	TGCGCCAGCAGCTTGGAAGCGGGGGCCCCCGGGGAGCTGTTTTTT
once	12	TRBV19	TRBJ2-3	NA	CASSLSTDTQYF	TGTGCCAGTAGTCTTAGCACAGATACGCAGTATTTT
NA	16	TRBV7-2	TRBJ2-5	NA	CASSSRATTGLETQYF	TGTGCCAGCAGCTCGAGAGCGACTACCGGGCTGGAGACCCAGTACTTC
NA	13	TRBV29-1	TRBJ2-7	TRBD1	CSVWTGESYEQYF	TGCAGCGTGTGGACAGGGGAGTCTTACGAGCAGTACTTC
many	13	TRBV2	TRBJ2-3	TRBD1	CASSAGGRHTQYF	TGTGCCAGCAGTGCAGGGGGTAGGCATACGCAGTATTTT
NA	16	TRBV5-5	TRBJ2-7	TRBD1	CASSLGVGTGSYEQYF	TGTGCCAGCAGCTTGGGGGTAGGGACAGGCTCCTACGAGCAGTACTTC
NA	14	TRBV3-1/TRBV3-2	TRBJ1-6	NA	CASSHGRRNSPLHF	TGTGCCAGCAGCCACGGCAGGCGTAATTCACCCCTCCACTTT
once	15	TRBV7-9	TRBJ2-3	TRBD2	CASSSFGLAGTTQYF	TGTGCCAGCAGCTCCTTCGGACTAGCGGGAACCACGCAGTATTTT
NA	19	TRBV18	TRBJ2-2	TRBD2	CASSKIRLRDYFTAGELFF	TGTGCCAGCTCAAAAATCCGACTCCGGGACTACTTTACAGCCGGGGAGCTGTTTTTT
NA	15	TRBV7-3	TRBJ2-1	NA	CASSLDPSSYNEQFF	TGTGCCAGCAGCTTAGATCCGAGCTCCTACAATGAGCAGTTCTTC
few	14	TRBV5-1	TRBJ2-7	TRBD2	CASSQDSGRYEQYF	TGCGCCAGCAGCCAAGATAGCGGGAGGTATGAGCAGTACTTC
NA	16	TRBV7-9	TRBJ1-6	TRBD1	CASSLVSGTEHSPLHF	TGTGCCAGCAGCTTAGTATCTGGGACAGAACATTCACCCCTCCACTTT